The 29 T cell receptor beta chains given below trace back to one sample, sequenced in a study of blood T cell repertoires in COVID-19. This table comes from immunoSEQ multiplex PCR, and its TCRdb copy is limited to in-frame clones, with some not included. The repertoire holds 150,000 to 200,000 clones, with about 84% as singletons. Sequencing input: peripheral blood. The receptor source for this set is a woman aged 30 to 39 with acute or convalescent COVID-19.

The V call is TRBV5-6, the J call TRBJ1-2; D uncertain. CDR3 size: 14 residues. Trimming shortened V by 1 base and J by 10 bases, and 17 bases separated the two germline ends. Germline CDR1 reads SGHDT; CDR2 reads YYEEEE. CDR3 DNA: TGTGCCAGCAGCTTGAACCGGGTTGTAATGCTCTACACCTTC. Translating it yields CASSLNRVVMLYTF. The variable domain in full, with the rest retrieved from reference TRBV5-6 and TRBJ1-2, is DAGVTQSPTHLIKTRGQQVTLRCSPKSGHDTVSWYQQALGQGPQFIFQYYEEEERQRGNFPDRFSGHQFPNYSSELNVNALLLGDSALYLCASSLNRVVMLYTFGSGTRLTVV.

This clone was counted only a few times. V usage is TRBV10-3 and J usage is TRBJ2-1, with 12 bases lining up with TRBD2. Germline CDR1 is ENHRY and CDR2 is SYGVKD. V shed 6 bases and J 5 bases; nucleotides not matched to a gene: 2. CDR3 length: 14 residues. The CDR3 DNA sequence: TGTGCCATCAGCCGACTAGCGGGAGACAATGAGCAGTTCTTC. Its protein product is CAISRLAGDNEQFF.

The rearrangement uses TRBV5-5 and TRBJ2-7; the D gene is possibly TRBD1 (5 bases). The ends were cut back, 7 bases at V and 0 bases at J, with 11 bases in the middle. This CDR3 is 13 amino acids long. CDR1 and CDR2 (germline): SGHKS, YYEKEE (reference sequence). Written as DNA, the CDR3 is TGTGCCAGCGAAGAAGGGGACTCCTACGAGCAGTACTTC. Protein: CASEEGDSYEQYF.

As DNA, the CDR3 is TGTGCCAGCAGCCAAGGTTCTCCCGGGAACTATGGCTACACCTTC. Translating gives CASSQGSPGNYGYTF. The rearrangement uses TRBV3-1 (or the pseudogene TRBV3-2) and TRBJ1-2, with D unresolved. This CDR3 has 15 residues. Germline V lookup: CDR1 LGHDT, CDR2 YNNKEL (reference sequence). Trimming pared 1 base from V and 2 bases from J, leaving 11 bases between.

In nucleotides, the CDR3 is TGTGCCAGCAGCGCACAACTAGCGGGAGTGGCCTCCTACAATGAGCAGTTCTTC. Translated: CASSAQLAGVASYNEQFF. The chain joins TRBV7-6 to TRBJ2-1; TRBD2 matches 11 bases. V was clipped by 5 bases and J by 0 bases; unmatched bases: 9. Germline CDR1 is SGHVS and CDR2 is FNYEAQ. CDR3 length: 18 residues. Combining the CDR3 with reference TRBV7-6 and TRBJ2-1 gives the whole variable domain GAGVSQSPRYKVTKRGQDVALRCDPISGHVSLYWYRQALGQGPEFLTYFNYEAQQDKSGLPNDRFSAERPEGSISTLTIQRTEQRDSAMYRCASSAQLAGVASYNEQFFGPGTRLTVL.

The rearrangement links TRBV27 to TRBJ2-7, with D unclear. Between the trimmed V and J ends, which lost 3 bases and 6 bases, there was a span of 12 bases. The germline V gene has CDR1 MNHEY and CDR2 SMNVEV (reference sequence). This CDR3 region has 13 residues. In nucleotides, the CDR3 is TGTGCCAGCAGTTTCTCGCTAGACCGCGAGCAGTACTTC. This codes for CASSFSLDREQYF.

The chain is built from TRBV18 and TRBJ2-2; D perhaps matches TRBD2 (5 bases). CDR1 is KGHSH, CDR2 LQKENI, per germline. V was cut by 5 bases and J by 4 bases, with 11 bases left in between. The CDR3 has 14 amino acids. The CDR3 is CASSVKRGTGELFF. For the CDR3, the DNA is TGTGCCAGCTCAGTCAAACGGGGCACCGGGGAGCTGTTTTTT.

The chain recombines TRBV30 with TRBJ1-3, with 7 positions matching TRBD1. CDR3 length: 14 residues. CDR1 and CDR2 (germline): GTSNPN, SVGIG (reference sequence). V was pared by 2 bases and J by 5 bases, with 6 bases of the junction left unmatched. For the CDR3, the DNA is TGTGCCTGGAGTCTGGACAGGACGCGAAACACCATATATTTT. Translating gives CAWSLDRTRNTIYF.

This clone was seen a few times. The CDR3 region is CASSYYSSGGWDEQYF. In DNA, the CDR3 is TGTGCCAGCAGCTACTATTCTAGCGGGGGTTGGGACGAGCAGTACTTC. This rearrangement joins TRBV5-4 to TRBJ2-7, with 10 bases lining up with TRBD2. The V segment lost 3 bases and the J segment 5 bases; nucleotides outside the gene matches: 11. Germline values: CDR1 SGHNT, CDR2 YYREEE (reference sequence). There are 16 residues in the CDR3.

CDR3 bases: TGCAGCGCTGGTTCCGGGACAGGGGTGTATGGCTACACCTTC. This translates into CSAGSGTGVYGYTF. The chain uses TRBV29-1 and TRBJ1-2; TRBD1 agrees at 10 bases. This CDR3 contains 14 residues. Trimming at V came to 7 bases and at J to 5 bases, leaving 10 bases not matched to a gene. Germline V gene lookup returns CDR1 SQVTM and CDR2 ANQGSEA.

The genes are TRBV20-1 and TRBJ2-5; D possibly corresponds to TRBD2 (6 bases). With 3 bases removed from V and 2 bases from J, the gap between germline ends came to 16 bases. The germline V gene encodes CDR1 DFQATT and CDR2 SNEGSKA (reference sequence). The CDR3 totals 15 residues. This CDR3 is CSASRRGGVQETQYF. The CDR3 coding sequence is TGCAGTGCTAGTCGGCGGGGTGGGGTTCAAGAGACCCAGTACTTC.

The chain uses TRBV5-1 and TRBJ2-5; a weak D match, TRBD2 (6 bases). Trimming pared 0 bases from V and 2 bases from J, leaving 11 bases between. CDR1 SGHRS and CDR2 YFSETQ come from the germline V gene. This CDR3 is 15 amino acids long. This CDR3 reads CASSLAGRIQETQYF. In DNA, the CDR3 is TGCGCCAGCAGCTTGGCGGGGAGGATACAAGAGACCCAGTACTTC.

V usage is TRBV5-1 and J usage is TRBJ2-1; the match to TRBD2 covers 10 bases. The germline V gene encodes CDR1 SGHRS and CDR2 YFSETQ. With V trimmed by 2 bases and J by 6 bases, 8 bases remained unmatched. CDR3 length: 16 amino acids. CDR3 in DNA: TGCGCCAGCAGCTTAGAACTAGCGGGAAGCCTCAATGAGCAGTTCTTC. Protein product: CASSLELAGSLNEQFF.

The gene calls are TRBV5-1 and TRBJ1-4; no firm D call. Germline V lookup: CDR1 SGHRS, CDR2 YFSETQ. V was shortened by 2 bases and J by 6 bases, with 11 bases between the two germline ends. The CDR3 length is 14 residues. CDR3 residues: CASSFRLSDEKLFF. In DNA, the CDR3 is TGCGCCAGCAGCTTCAGGCTATCCGATGAAAAACTGTTTTTT. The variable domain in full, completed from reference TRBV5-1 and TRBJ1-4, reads KAGVTQTPRYLIKTRGQQVTLSCSPISGHRSVSWYQQTPGQGLQFLFEYFSETQRNKGNFPGRFSGRQFSNSRSEMNVSTLELGDSALYLCASSFRLSDEKLFFGSGTQLSVL.

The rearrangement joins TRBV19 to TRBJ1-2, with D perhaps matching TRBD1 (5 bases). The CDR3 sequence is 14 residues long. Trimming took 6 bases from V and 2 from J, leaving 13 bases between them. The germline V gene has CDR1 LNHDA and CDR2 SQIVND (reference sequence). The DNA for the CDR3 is TGTGCCAGTAGGGGATTGGGGGGGAACTATGGCTACACCTTC. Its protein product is CASRGLGGNYGYTF. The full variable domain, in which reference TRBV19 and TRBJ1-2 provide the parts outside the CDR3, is DGGITQSPKYLFRKEGQNVTLSCEQNLNHDAMYWYRQDPGQGLRLIYYSQIVNDFQKGDIAEGYSVSREKKESFPLTVTSAQKNPTAFYLCASRGLGGNYGYTFGSGTRLTVV.

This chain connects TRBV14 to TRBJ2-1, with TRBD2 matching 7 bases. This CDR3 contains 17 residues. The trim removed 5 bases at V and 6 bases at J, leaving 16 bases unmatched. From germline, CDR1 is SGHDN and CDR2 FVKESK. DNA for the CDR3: TGTGCCAGCAGCTCCGTATTTGGGCGGGGGAGCTTCAATGAGCAGTTCTTC. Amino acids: CASSSVFGRGSFNEQFF. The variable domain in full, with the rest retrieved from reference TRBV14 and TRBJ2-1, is EAGVTQFPSHSVIEKGQTVTLRCDPISGHDNLYWYRRVMGKEIKFLLHFVKESKQDESGMPNNRFLAERTGGTYSTLKVQPAELEDSGVYFCASSSVFGRGSFNEQFFGPGTRLTVL.

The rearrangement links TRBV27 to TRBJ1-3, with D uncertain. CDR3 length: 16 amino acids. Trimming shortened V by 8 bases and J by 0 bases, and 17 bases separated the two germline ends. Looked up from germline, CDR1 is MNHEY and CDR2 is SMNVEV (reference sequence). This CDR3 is CASAYKFTNSGNTIYF. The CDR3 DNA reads TGTGCCAGCGCATACAAGTTTACCAACTCTGGAAACACCATATATTTT.

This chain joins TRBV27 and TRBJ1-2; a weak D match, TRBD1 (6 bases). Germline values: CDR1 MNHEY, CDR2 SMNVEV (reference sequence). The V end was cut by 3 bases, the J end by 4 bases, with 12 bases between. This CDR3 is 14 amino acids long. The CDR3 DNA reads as TGTGCCAGCAGTTTGGGGGGGCCCCCCTATGGCTACACCTTC. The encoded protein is CASSLGGPPYGYTF.

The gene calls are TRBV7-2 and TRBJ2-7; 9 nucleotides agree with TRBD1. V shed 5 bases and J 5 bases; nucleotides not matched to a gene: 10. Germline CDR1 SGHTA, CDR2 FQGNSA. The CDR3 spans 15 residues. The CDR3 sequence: CASSPPGQGTHEQYF. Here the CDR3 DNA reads TGTGCCAGCAGCCCACCGGGACAGGGCACCCACGAGCAGTACTTC.

For the CDR3, the DNA is TGTGCCAGCAGCTTAAGGGGGGGACAGGGGCTCTATGAGCAGTTCTTC. Protein sequence: CASSLRGGQGLYEQFF. V and J are TRBV11-3 and TRBJ2-1, with 10 bases that match TRBD1. Germline CDR1 is SGHNT and CDR2 is YENEEA. Losses at the gene ends were 2 bases for V and 8 bases for J; bases not matched to a gene: 9. The CDR3 loop spans 16 amino acids.

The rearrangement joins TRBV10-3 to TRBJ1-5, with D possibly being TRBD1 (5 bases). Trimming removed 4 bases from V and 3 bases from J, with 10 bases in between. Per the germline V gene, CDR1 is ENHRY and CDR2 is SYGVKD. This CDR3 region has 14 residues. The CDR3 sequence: CAISAGPANQPQHF. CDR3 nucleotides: TGTGCCATCAGTGCAGGGCCGGCCAATCAGCCCCAGCATTTT.

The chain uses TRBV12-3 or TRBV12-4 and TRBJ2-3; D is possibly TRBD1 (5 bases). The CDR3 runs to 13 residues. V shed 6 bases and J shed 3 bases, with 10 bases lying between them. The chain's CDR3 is CASRTQGTDTQYF. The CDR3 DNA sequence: TGTGCCAGCAGAACCCAGGGTACAGATACGCAGTATTTT.

The CDR3 DNA sequence: TGTGCCAGCAGTTACTCCAGGGGCTGGGCTAATGAAAAACTGTTTTTT. This gives the protein CASSYSRGWANEKLFF. This chain joins TRBV6-6 and TRBJ1-4; D perhaps matches TRBD1 (6 bases). The V end was cut by 0 bases, the J end by 3 bases, with 11 bases between. The CDR3 covers 16 residues. Germline V gene lookup returns CDR1 MNHNY and CDR2 SVGAGI (reference sequence).

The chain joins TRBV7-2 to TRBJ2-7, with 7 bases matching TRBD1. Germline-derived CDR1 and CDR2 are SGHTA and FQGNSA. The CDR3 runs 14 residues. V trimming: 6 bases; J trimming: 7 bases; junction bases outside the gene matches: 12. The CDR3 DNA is TGTGCCAGCAGACCCCCACAGGGGTTCGGGGAGCAGTACTTC. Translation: CASRPPQGFGEQYF.

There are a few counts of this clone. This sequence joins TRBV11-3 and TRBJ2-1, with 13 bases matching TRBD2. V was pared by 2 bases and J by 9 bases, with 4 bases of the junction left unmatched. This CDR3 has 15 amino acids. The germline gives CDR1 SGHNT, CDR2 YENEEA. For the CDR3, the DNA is TGTGCCAGCAGCTTAACTAGCGGGGGGGCAAGTGAGCAGTTCTTC. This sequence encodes CASSLTSGGASEQFF.

The CDR3: CAISESTASGDTQYF. CDR3 sequence (DNA): TGTGCCATCAGTGAGTCGACGGCTAGCGGAGATACGCAGTATTTT. V is TRBV10-3 and J is TRBJ2-3; 7 bases line up with TRBD2. Germline assignment: CDR1 ENHRY and CDR2 SYGVKD. The CDR3 has 15 amino acids. With 0 bases clipped from V and 5 bases from J, the junction kept 5 bases outside the gene matches.

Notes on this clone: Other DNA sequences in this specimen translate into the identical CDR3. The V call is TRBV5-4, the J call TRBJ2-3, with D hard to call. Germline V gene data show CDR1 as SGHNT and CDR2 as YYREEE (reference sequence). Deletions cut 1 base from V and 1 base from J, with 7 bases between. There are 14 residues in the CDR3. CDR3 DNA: TGTGCCAGCAGCTTGCGCGGAGGCACAGATACGCAGTATTTT. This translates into CASSLRGGTDTQYF.

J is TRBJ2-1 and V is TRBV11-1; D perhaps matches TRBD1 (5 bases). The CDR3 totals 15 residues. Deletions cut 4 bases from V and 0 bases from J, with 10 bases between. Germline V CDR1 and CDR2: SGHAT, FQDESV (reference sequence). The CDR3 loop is CASSSPDISYNEQFF. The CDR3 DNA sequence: TGTGCCAGCAGCTCCCCGGACATCTCCTACAATGAGCAGTTCTTC. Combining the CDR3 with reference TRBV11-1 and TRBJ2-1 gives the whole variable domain EAEVAQSPRYKITEKSQAVAFWCDPISGHATLYWYRQILGQGPELLVQFQDESVVDDSQLPKDRFSAERLKGVDSTLKIQPAELGDSAMYLCASSSPDISYNEQFFGPGTRLTVL.

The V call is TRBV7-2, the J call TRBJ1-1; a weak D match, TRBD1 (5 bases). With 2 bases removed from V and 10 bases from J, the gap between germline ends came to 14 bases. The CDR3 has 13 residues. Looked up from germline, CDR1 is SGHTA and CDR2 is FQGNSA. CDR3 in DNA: TGTGCCAGCAGCTTAATGGTCAGGGAGGGAGCTTTCTTT. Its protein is CASSLMVREGAFF. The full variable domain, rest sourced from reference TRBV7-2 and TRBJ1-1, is GAGVSQSPSNKVTEKGKDVELRCDPISGHTALYWYRQSLGQGLEFLIYFQGNSAPDKSGLPSDRFSAERTGGSVSTLTIQRTQQEDSAVYLCASSLMVREGAFFGQGTRLTVV.